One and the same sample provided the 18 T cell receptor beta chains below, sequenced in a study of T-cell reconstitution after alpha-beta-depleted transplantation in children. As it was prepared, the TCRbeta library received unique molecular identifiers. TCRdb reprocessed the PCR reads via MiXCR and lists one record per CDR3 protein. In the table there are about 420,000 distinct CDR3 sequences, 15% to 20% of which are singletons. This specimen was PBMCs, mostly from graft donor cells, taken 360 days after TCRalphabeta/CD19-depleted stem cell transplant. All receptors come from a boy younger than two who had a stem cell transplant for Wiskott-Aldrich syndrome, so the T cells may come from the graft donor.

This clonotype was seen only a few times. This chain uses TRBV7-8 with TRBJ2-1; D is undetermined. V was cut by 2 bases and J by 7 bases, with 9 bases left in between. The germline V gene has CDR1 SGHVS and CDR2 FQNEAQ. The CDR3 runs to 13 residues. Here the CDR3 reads CASSLRLRNEQFF. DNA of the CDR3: TGTGCCAGCAGCTTACGACTGAGGAATGAGCAGTTCTTC.

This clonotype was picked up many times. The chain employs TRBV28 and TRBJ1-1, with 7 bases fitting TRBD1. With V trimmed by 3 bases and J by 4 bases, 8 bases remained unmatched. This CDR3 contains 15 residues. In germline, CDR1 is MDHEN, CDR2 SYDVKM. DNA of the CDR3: TGTGCCAGCAGTTTGTACCGTGGGACAGTCACTGAAGCTTTCTTT. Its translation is CASSLYRGTVTEAFF.

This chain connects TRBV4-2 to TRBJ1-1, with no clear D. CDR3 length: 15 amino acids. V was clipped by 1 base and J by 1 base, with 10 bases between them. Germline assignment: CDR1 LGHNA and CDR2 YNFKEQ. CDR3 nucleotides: TGTGCCAGCAGCCAAGTATCGAAACAGAACACTGAAGCTTTCTTT. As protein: CASSQVSKQNTEAFF.

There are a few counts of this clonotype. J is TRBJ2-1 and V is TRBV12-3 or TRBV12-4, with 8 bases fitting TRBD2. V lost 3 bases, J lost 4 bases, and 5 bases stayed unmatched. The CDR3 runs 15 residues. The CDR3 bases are TGTGCCAGCAGTTTCTTAGCGGGGAGTTACAATGAGCAGTTCTTC. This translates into CASSFLAGSYNEQFF.

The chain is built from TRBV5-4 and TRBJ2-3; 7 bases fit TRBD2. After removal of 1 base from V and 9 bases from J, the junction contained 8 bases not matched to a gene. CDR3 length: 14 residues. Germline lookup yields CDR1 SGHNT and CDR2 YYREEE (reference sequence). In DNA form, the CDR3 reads TGTGCCAGCAGCTTGAGCGGGGCGGCCGGGACGCAGTATTTT. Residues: CASSLSGAAGTQYF. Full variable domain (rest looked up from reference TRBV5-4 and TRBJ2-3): ETGVTQSPTHLIKTRGQQVTLRCSSQSGHNTVSWYQQALGQGPQFIFQYYREEENGRGNFPPRFSGLQFPNYSSELNVNALELDDSALYLCASSLSGAAGTQYFGPGTRLTVL.

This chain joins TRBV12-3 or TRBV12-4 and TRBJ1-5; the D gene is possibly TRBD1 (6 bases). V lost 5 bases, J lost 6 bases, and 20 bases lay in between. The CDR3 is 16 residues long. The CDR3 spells CASSLDRSLALQPQHF. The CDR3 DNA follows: TGTGCCAGCAGTCTAGACAGGTCCTTAGCTCTTCAGCCCCAGCATTTT.

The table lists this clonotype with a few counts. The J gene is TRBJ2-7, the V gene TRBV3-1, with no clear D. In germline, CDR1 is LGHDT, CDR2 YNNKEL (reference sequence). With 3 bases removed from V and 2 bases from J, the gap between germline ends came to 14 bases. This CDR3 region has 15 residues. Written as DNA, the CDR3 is TGTGCCAGCAGCCACGCATCCAGGCAGCCCTACGAGCAGTACTTC. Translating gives CASSHASRQPYEQYF.

This chain's CDR3 is CASSLRASGIRETQYF. Here the CDR3 DNA reads TGTGCCAGCAGCCTCAGGGCTAGCGGGATCCGGGAGACCCAGTACTTC. The V and J genes are TRBV7-2 and TRBJ2-5; 9 positions agree with TRBD2. V lost 5 bases and J lost 5; bases outside the gene matches: 12. The germline gives CDR1 SGHTA, CDR2 FQGNSA. This CDR3 region has 16 residues.

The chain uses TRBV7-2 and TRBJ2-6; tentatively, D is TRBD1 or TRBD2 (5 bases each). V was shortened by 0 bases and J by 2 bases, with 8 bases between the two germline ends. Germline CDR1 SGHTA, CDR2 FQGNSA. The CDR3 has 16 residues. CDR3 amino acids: CASSLAEGTGANVLTF. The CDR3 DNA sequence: TGTGCCAGCAGCTTAGCCGAGGGGACTGGGGCCAACGTCCTGACTTTC. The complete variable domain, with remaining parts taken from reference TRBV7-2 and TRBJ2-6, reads GAGVSQSPSNKVTEKGKDVELRCDPISGHTALYWYRQSLGQGLEFLIYFQGNSAPDKSGLPSDRFSAERTGGSVSTLTIQRTQQEDSAVYLCASSLAEGTGANVLTFGAGSRLTVL.

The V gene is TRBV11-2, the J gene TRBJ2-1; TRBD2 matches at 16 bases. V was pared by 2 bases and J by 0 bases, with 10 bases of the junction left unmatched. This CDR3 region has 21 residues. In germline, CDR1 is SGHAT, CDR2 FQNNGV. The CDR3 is CASSLPGTSGGAQSSYNEQFF. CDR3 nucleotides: TGTGCCAGCAGCTTACCCGGGACTAGCGGGGGGGCCCAAAGCTCCTACAATGAGCAGTTCTTC.

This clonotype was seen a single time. The CDR3 protein is CASSLIAQSYEQYF. The CDR3 region has the DNA TGCGCCAGCAGCTTGATCGCCCAATCCTACGAGCAGTACTTC. The chain recombines TRBV5-1 with TRBJ2-7, with D unresolved. The CDR3 sequence is 14 residues long. Deletions cut 1 base from V and 1 base from J, with 9 bases between. CDR1 is SGHRS, CDR2 YFSETQ, per germline.

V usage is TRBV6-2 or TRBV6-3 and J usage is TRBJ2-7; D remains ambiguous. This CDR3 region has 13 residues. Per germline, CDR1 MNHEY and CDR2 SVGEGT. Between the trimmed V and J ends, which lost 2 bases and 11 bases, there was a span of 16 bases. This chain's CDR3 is CASSYLRTQDKYF. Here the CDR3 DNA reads TGTGCCAGCAGTTACCTCCGGACGCAGGATAAGTACTTC.

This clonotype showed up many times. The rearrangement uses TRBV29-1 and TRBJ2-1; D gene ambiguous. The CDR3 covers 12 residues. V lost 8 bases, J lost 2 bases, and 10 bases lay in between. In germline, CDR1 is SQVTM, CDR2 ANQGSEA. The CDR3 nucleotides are TGCAGCACGGCGCGGACCTACAATGAGCAGTTCTTC. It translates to CSTARTYNEQFF.

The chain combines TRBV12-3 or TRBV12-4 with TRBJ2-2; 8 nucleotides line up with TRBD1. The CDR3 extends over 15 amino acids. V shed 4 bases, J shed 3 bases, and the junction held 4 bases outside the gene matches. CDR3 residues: CASSSHRGDTGELFF. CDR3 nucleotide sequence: TGTGCCAGCAGTTCCCACAGGGGGGACACCGGGGAGCTGTTTTTT.

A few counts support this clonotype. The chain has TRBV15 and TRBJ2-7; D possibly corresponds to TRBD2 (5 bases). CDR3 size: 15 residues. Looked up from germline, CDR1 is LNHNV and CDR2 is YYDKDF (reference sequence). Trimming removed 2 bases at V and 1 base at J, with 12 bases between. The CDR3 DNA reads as TGTGCCACCAGCAGACGCTTCCCGGGGTCCTACGAGCAGTACTTC. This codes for CATSRRFPGSYEQYF.

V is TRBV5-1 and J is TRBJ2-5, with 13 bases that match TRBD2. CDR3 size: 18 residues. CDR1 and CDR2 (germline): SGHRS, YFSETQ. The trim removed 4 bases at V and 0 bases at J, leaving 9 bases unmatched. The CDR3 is CASSLFGLAGEYQETQYF. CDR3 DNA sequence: TGCGCCAGCAGCCTCTTCGGACTAGCGGGGGAATACCAAGAGACCCAGTACTTC.

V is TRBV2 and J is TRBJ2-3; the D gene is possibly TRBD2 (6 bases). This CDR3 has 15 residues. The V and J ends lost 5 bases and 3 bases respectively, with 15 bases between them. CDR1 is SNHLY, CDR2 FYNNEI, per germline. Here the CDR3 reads CASSKMAGRTDTQYF. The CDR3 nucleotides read TGTGCCAGCAGTAAAATGGCGGGACGGACAGATACGCAGTATTTT.

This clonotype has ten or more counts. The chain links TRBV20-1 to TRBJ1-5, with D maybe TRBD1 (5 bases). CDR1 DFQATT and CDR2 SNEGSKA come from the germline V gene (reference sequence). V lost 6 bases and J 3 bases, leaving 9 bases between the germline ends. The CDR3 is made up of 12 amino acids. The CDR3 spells CSATQANQPQHF. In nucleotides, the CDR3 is TGCAGTGCCACACAGGCCAATCAGCCCCAGCATTTT.